What follows are 12 T cell receptor beta chains derived from one specimen sequenced in a study of human T cells and chemical hapten exposure. As for time point: pre-sensitization, week 0. Described treatment: therapeutic diphenylcyclopropenone sensitization with weekly scalp DPC. TCRdb analysed the RACE reads with MiXCR anew, one entry per CDR3 protein. This sample has some 400,000 distinct CDR3 sequences; 4.5% to 5.5% occur once, and the top ten carry 2.6%. The sequencing here drew on whole blood, taken in connection with sensitization to the hapten diphenylcyclopropenone (DPC). These TCRs come from a woman in her forties or fifties with alopecia areata. Some clones in this sample may be carry-over from other donors' samples.

This clonotype was detected ten times or more. This chain joins TRBV28 and TRBJ2-3, with TRBD1 matching 11 bases. Germline assignment: CDR1 MDHEN and CDR2 SYDVKM. The CDR3 length is 15 residues. V was clipped by 2 bases and J by 10 bases; unmatched bases: 8. The CDR3 here is CASSLRDRGTTAQYF. The CDR3 DNA reads as TGTGCCAGCAGTTTACGGGACAGGGGGACAACAGCGCAGTATTTT.

There are a few counts of this clonotype. The V call is TRBV25-1, the J call TRBJ2-5, with D maybe TRBD2 (6 bases). CDR3 length: 13 residues. Germline loops: CDR1 MGHDK, CDR2 SYGVNS. V gave up 9 bases and J gave up 1 base, with 12 bases separating them. The CDR3 loop reads CASRGTLQETQYF. The CDR3 DNA sequence: TGTGCCAGTAGAGGGACTCTCCAAGAGACCCAGTACTTC.

This clonotype was detected ten times or more. This chain connects TRBV2 to TRBJ2-1, with D hard to call. The CDR3 has 14 residues. Germline V gene data show CDR1 as SNHLY and CDR2 as FYNNEI. Trimming stripped 8 bases from V and 15 bases from J, with 26 bases between. CDR3 nucleotides: TGTGCCAGCTCTCTGGATGGAGCCGGGCCAGCACGGTTCTTC. This encodes CASSLDGAGPARFF.

This clonotype showed up many times. This chain links TRBV12-3 or TRBV12-4 with TRBJ2-1; 8 bases match TRBD2. There are 15 residues in the CDR3. The ends lost 4 bases at V and 9 bases at J; junction bases unmatched: 11. CDR3 loop: CASSSTSESTREQFF. CDR3 bases: TGTGCCAGCAGTTCGACTAGCGAGTCAACTCGTGAGCAGTTCTTC.

This clonotype showed up many times. The chain uses TRBV20-1 and TRBJ2-7; 8 bases match TRBD1. Unmatched junction bases numbered 6, after V lost 3 bases and J lost 5 bases. CDR1 is DFQATT and CDR2 is SNEGSKA in the germline V gene (reference sequence). There are 13 residues in the CDR3. The CDR3 here is CSARDRVRDEQYF. The CDR3 DNA is TGCAGTGCTAGGGACAGGGTTCGTGACGAGCAGTACTTC.

The chain joins TRBV29-1 to TRBJ2-1; the D is unclear. The V gene's germline CDR1 is SQVTM and CDR2 ANQGSEA. V was pared by 1 base and J by 5 bases, with 6 bases between. CDR3 size: 12 residues. The CDR3 here is CSVEGGNNEQFF. Written as DNA, the CDR3 is TGCAGCGTTGAAGGGGGTAACAATGAGCAGTTCTTC.

The sample holds a few counts of this clonotype. This sequence joins TRBV4-3 and TRBJ2-5; either TRBD1 or TRBD2 may supply D (5 bases each). The CDR3 totals 15 residues. Germline CDR1 reads LGHNA; CDR2 reads YSLEER. V dropped 0 bases and J dropped 4 bases, with 12 bases sitting between them. The CDR3 sequence is CASSQDPKRGETQYF. The CDR3 DNA is TGCGCCAGCAGCCAAGATCCCAAGAGGGGAGAGACCCAGTACTTC.

CDR3 nucleotides: TGTGCCAGCACCAACCGGGACAAAAGTGGCTACACCTTC. This gives the protein CASTNRDKSGYTF. The chain joins TRBV6-2 or TRBV6-3 to TRBJ1-2; perhaps TRBD1 as D (6 bases). The CDR3 length is 13 residues. Germline V gene sequence: CDR1 MNHEY, CDR2 SVGEGT. The V and J ends lost 7 bases and 7 bases respectively, with 16 bases between them.

This clonotype was observed a few times. The chain is built from TRBV12-3 or TRBV12-4 and TRBJ2-5; TRBD2 aligns across 10 bases. This CDR3 contains 16 residues. V was clipped by 5 bases and J by 2 bases; unmatched bases: 8. CDR3 nucleotides: TGTGCCAGCAGTCCTGGACTAGCGGAGATTCAAGAGACCCAGTACTTC. It codes for CASSPGLAEIQETQYF.

This clonotype was recorded many times. The rearrangement uses TRBV6-2 or TRBV6-3 and TRBJ1-5, with TRBD1 identical over 8 bases. The CDR3 is 15 residues long. J lost 5 bases, V lost 3 bases, and 6 bases had no gene match. Germline loops: CDR1 MNHEY, CDR2 SVGEGT. The DNA for the CDR3 is TGTGCCAGCAGTTATTTCAGGGGGCCCGATCAGCCCCAGCATTTT. This gives the protein CASSYFRGPDQPQHF.

This clonotype has more than one count but fewer than ten. This chain joins TRBV7-8 and TRBJ1-2; perhaps TRBD1 as D (5 bases). The CDR3 covers 11 residues. V gave up 5 bases and J gave up 8 bases, with 9 bases separating them. Germline V CDR1 and CDR2: SGHVS, FQNEAQ. CDR3 protein: CASSAGSGYTF. In nucleotides, the CDR3 is TGTGCCAGCAGCGCAGGGAGCGGCTACACCTTC.

This clonotype was observed at least ten times. The chain recombines TRBV12-3 or TRBV12-4 with TRBJ1-6, with D uncertain. This CDR3 is built from 15 residues. Trimming left V 5 bases short and J 9 bases short, with 17 bases between. The CDR3 DNA follows: TGTGCCAGCAGTCCCACCGGCTCGGGGTCTTCACCCCTCCACTTT. It specifies CASSPTGSGSSPLHF.